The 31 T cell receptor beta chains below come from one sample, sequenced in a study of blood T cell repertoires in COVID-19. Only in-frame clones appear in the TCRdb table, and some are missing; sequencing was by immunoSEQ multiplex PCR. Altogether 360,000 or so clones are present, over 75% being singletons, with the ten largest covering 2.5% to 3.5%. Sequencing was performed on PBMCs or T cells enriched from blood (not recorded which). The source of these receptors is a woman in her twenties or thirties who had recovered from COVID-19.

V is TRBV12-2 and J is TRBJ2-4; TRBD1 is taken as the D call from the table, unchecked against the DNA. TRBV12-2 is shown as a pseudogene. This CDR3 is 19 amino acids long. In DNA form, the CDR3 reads TGTGCAAGTCGCTTCGGACAGGGGCGCACTTGTTTAGCCAAAAACATTCAGTACTTC. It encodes CASRFGQGRTCLAKNIQYF.

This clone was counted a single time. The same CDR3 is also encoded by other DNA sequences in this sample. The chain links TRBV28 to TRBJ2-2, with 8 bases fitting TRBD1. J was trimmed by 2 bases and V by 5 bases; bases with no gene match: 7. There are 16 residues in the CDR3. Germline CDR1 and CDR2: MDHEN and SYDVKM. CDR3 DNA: TGTGCCAGCAGTCCCCCCGGACAGGGAAACACCGGGGAGCTGTTTTTT. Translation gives CASSPPGQGNTGELFF.

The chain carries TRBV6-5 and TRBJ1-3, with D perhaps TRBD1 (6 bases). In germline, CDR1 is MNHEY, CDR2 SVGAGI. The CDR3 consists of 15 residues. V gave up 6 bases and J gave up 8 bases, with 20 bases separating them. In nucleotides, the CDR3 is TGTGCCAGCAGCCCCTACAGGGCCATCCGGGACACCATATATTTT. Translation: CASSPYRAIRDTIYF.

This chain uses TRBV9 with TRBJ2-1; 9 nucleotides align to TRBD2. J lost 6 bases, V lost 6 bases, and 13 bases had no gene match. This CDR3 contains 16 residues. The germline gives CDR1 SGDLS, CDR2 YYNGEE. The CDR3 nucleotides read TGTGCCAGCACCAGGTCAACGCGGGAGGGCCTCAATGAGCAGTTCTTC. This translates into CASTRSTREGLNEQFF.

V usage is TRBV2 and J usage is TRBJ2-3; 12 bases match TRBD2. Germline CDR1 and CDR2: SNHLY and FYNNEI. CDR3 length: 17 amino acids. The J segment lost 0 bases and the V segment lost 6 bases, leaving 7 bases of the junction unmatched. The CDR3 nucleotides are TGTGCCAGCAGAGGACTAGCGGGGACCTCTAGCACAGATACGCAGTATTTT. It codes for CASRGLAGTSSTDTQYF. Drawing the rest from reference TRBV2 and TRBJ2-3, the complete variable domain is EPEVTQTPSHQVTQMGQEVILRCVPISNHLYFYWYRQILGQKVEFLVSFYNNEISEKSEIFDDQFSVERPDGSNFTLKIRSTKLEDSAMYFCASRGLAGTSSTDTQYFGPGTRLTVL.

In DNA, the CDR3 is TGTGCCAGCAGTTTCAACGAGCAGTACTTC. Amino acids: CASSFNEQYF. The chain recombines TRBV28 with TRBJ2-7; D call uncertain. The germline V gene encodes CDR1 MDHEN and CDR2 SYDVKM. V lost 3 bases, J lost 5 bases, and 2 bases lay in between. The CDR3 is made up of 10 amino acids. Drawing the rest from reference TRBV28 and TRBJ2-7, the complete variable domain is DVKVTQSSRYLVKRTGEKVFLECVQDMDHENMFWYRQDPGLGLRLIYFSYDVKMKEKGDIPEGYSVSREKKERFSLILESASTNQTSMYLCASSFNEQYFGPGTRLTVT.

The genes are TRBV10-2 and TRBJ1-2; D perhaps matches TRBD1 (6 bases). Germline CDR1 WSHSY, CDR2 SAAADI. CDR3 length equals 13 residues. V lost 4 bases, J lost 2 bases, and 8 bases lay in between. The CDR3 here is CASSGTVNYGYTF. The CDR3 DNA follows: TGCGCCAGCAGTGGGACAGTGAACTATGGCTACACCTTC.

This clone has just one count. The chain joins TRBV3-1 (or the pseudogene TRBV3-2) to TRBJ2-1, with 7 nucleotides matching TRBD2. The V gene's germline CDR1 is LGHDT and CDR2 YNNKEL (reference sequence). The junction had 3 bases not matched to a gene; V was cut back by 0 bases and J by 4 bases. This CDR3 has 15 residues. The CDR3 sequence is CASSQDSGRYNEQFF. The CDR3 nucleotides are TGTGCCAGCAGCCAAGATAGCGGGCGTTACAATGAGCAGTTCTTC.

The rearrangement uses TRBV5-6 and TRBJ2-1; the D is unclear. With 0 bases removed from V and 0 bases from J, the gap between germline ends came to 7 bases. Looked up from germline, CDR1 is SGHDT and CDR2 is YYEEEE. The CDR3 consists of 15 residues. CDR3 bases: TGTGCCAGCAGCTTGGTTGGGCCCTCCTACAATGAGCAGTTCTTC. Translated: CASSLVGPSYNEQFF.

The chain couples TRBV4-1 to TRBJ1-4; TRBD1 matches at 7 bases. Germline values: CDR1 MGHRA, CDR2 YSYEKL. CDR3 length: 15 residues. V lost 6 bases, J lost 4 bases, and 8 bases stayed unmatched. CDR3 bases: TGCGCCAGCAGTCGCGGGACAGAGAATAATGAAAAACTGTTTTTT. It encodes CASSRGTENNEKLFF.

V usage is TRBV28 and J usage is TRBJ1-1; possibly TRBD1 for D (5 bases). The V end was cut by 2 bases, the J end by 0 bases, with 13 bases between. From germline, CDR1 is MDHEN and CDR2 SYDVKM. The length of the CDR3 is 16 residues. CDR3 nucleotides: TGTGCCAGCAGTTTAGACAGAACTCACATGAACACTGAAGCTTTCTTT. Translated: CASSLDRTHMNTEAFF.

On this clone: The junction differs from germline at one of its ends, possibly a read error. CDR3 in DNA: TGTGCTAGCAGCTTAGGACCGCAGGGGGTGGAGACCCAGTACTTC. It translates to CASSLGPQGVETQYF. This sequence joins TRBV7-7 and TRBJ2-5; 7 bases map to TRBD1. Germline assignment: CDR1 SSHAT and CDR2 FNYEAQ (reference sequence). The CDR3 is 15 amino acids. The whole variable domain, filled in from reference TRBV7-7 and TRBJ2-5, reads GAGVSQSPRYKVTKRGQDVTLRCDPISSHATLYWYQQALGQGPEFLTYFNYEAQPDKSGLPSDRFSAERPEGSISTLTIQRTEQRDSAMYRCASSLGPQGVETQYFGPGTRLLVL.

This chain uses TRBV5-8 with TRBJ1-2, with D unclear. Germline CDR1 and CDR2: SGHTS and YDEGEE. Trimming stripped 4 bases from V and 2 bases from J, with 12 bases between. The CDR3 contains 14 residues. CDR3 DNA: TGTGCCAGCAGCCCGCGGAATGGAAACTATGGCTACACCTTC. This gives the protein CASSPRNGNYGYTF.

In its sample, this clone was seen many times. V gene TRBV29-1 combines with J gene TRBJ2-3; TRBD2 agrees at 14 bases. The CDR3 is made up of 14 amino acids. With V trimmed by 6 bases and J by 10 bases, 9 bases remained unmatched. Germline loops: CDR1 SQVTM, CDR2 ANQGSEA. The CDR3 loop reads CSVGTSGRPQAQYF. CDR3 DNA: TGCAGCGTCGGGACTAGCGGGAGACCCCAAGCGCAGTATTTT.

The chain's CDR3 is CATSEARVEQPQHF. In DNA, the CDR3 is TGTGCCACCAGTGAGGCCAGGGTTGAACAGCCCCAGCATTTT. The gene calls are TRBV24-1 and TRBJ1-5; D possibly corresponds to TRBD1 (5 bases). CDR3 size: 14 residues. Trimming left V 4 bases short and J 7 bases short, with 13 bases between. CDR1 is KGHDR, CDR2 SFDVKD, per germline.

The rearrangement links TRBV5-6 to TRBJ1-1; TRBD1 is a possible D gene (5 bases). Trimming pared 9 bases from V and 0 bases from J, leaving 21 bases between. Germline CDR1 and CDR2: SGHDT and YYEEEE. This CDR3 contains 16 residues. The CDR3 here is CATTRWGSTMNTEAFF. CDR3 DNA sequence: TGTGCCACCACACGGTGGGGCAGCACCATGAACACTGAAGCTTTCTTT.

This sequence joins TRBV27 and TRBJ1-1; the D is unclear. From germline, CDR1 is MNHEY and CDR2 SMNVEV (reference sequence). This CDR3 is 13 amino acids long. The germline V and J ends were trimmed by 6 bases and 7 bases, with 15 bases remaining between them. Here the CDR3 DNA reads TGTGCCAGCAGCCTCCGGGAGAACCGTGAAGCTTTCTTT. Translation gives CASSLRENREAFF.

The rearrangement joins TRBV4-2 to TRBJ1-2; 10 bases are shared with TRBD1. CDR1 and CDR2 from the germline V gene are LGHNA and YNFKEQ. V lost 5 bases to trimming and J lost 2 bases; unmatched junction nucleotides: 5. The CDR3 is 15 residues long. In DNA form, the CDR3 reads TGTGCCAGCAGCACACGACAGGGGGCGAACTATGGCTACACCTTC. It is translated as CASSTRQGANYGYTF.

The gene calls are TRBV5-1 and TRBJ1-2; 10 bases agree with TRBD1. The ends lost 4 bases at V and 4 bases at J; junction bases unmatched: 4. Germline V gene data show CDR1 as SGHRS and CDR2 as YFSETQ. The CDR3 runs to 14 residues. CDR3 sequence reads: CASSPRQGAYGYTF. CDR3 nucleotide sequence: TGCGCCAGCAGCCCAAGACAGGGGGCCTATGGCTACACCTTC. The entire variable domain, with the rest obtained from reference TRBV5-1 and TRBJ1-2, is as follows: KAGVTQTPRYLIKTRGQQVTLSCSPISGHRSVSWYQQTPGQGLQFLFEYFSETQRNKGNFPGRFSGRQFSNSRSEMNVSTLELGDSALYLCASSPRQGAYGYTFGSGTRLTVV.

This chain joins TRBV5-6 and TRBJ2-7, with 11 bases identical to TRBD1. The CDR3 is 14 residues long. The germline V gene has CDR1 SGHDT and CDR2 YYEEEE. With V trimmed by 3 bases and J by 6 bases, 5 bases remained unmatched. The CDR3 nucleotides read TGTGCCAGCAGCTGGGGGACAGGGGGTCGCGAGCAGTACTTC. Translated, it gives CASSWGTGGREQYF.

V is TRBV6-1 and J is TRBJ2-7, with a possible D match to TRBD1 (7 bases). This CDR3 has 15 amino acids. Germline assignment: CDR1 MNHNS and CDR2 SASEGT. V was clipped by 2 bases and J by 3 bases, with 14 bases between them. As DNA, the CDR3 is TGTGCCAGCAGTGAACAGGCAGGGGGGAGCTACGAGCAGTACTTC. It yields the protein CASSEQAGGSYEQYF.

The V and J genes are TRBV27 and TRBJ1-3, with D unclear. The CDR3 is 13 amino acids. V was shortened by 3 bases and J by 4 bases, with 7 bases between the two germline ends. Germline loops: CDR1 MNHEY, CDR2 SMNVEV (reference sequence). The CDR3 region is CASSFTKGNTIYF. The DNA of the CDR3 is TGTGCCAGCAGTTTTACAAAGGGAAACACCATATATTTT.

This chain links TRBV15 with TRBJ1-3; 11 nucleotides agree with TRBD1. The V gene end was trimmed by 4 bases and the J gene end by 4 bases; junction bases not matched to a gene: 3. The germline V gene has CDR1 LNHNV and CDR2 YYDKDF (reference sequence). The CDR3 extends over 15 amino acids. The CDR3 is CATSMDRGPGNTIYF. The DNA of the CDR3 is TGTGCCACCAGCATGGACAGGGGGCCCGGAAACACCATATATTTT.

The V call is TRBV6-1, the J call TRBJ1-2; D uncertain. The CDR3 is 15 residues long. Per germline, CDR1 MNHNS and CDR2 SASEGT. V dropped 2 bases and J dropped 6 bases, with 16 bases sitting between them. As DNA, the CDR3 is TGTGCCAGCAGTGAACGAGGGCAGATACACGATGGCTACACCTTC. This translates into CASSERGQIHDGYTF.

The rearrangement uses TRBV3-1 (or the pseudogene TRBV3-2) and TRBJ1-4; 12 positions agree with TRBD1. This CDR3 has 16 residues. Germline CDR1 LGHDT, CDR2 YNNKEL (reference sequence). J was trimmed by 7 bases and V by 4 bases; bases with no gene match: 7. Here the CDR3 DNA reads TGTGCCAGCAGCCCGGGACAGGGGGCTATTCTTGAAAAACTGTTTTTT. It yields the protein CASSPGQGAILEKLFF.

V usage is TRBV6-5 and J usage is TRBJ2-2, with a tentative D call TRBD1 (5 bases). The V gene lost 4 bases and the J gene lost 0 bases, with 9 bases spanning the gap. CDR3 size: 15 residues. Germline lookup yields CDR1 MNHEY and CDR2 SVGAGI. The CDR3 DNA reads TGTGCCAGCAGTTCGGACACGACGAACACCGGGGAGCTGTTTTTT. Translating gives CASSSDTTNTGELFF.

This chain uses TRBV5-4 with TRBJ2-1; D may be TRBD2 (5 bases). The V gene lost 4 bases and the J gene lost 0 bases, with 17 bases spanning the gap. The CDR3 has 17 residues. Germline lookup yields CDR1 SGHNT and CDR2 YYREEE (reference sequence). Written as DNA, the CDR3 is TGTGCCAGCAGCGAGGGCCGGGGAACTCGCTCCTACAATGAGCAGTTCTTC. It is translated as CASSEGRGTRSYNEQFF. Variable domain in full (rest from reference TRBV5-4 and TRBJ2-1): ETGVTQSPTHLIKTRGQQVTLRCSSQSGHNTVSWYQQALGQGPQFIFQYYREEENGRGNFPPRFSGLQFPNYSSELNVNALELDDSALYLCASSEGRGTRSYNEQFFGPGTRLTVL.

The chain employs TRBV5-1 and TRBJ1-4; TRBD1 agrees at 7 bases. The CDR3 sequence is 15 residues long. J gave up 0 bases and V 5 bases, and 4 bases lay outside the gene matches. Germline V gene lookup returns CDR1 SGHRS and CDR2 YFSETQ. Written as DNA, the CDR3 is TGCGCCAGCAGTCGACAGGGTACAACTAATGAAAAACTGTTTTTT. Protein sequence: CASSRQGTTNEKLFF.

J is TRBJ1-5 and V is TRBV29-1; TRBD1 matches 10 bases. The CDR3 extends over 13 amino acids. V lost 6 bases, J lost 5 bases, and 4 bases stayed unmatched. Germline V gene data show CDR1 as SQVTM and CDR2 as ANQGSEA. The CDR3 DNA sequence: TGCAGCGTCGCAGACAGGGGGCATCAGCCCCAGCATTTT. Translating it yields CSVADRGHQPQHF.

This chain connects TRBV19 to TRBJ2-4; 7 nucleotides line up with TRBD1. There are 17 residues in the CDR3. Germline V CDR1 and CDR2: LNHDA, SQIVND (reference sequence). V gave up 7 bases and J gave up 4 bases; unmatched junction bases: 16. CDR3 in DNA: TGTGCCAGTATTGTGAAGATCCTGAAGGGGGCAAAAAACATTCAGTACTTC. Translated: CASIVKILKGAKNIQYF.

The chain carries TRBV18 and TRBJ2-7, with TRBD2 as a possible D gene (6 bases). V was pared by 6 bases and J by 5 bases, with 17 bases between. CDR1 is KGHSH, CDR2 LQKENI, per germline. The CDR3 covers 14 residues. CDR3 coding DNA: TGTGCCAGCTCCGGGGTCGGGTCGGGGGACGAGCAGTACTTC. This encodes CASSGVGSGDEQYF.